The rows below give T cell receptor beta chains drawn from one sample of a study of CXCR3-negative and CXCR3-positive naive CD8 T cells. TCRdb re-called the 5' RACE reads and shows each CDR3 protein once, DNA omitted. The sample shows about 120,000 distinct CDR3 sequences, and 0.59% sits with its ten largest clones. Sequencing was carried out using naive CXCR3+ CD8+ T cells from blood. The receptors come from a human donor in good health. Some clones in this sample may be carry-over from other donors' samples. Both conserved end residues are part of each CDR3. The order of the fields is J gene, V gene, CDR3 protein.

>TRBJ2-2|TRBV10-3
CAISAGTGIGELFF
>TRBJ2-2|TRBV20-1
CSARVPRDTGELFF
>TRBJ2-3|TRBV7-9
CASSQIITDTQYF
>TRBJ2-7|TRBV28
CASSTLDAYEQYF
>TRBJ1-1|TRBV20-1
CSARGSSETEAFF
>TRBJ1-4|TRBV7-9
CASSPAGREKLFF
>TRBJ2-1|TRBV20-1
CSARARDSGVYNEQFF
>TRBJ2-5|TRBV3-1
CASSQDIGGRGETQYF
>TRBJ1-1|TRBV7-9
CASSGTGGEAFF
>TRBJ2-7|TRBV5-1
CASSLVQRGSDEQYF
>TRBJ2-7|TRBV9
CASSVEDRGAYEQYF
>TRBJ2-7|TRBV12-3/TRBV12-4
CASIAGTGIIHEQYF
>TRBJ2-7|TRBV4-3
CASSPNRQGEGEQYF